One T cell receptor beta chain is described in this entry. Antigen unknown. The data are from a study of shared clonotypes between healthy human individuals. Study-level information: A donor's plate count was three for CD4 naive and three for CD4 memory; CD8 naive had two and CD8 memory one.

The repertoire was sequenced with immunoSEQ multiplex PCR; TCRdb's copy has only in-frame clones and lacks some. The sample contains fewer than 1.6 million clones, approximately 98.5% of which appear only once. Study conclusions and caveats: Non-shared clonotypes showed lower generation probabilities than clonotypes common to all four donors.

CDR3 length: 14 amino acids. V lost 1 base and J 8 bases, leaving 12 bases between the germline ends. Germline V gene lookup returns CDR1 MNHEY and CDR2 SVGAGI. The chain combines TRBV6-5 with TRBJ2-4; no definite D call. The source material was naive CD4+ T cells sorted from blood. Subset reported: CD45RA+ positively selected. The TCR was taken from a man under 40 in good health. The CDR3 nucleotides are TGTGCCAGCAGTTACTTGTCCTCCGGAGACATTCAGTACTTC. Encoded protein: CASSYLSSGDIQYF.